Listed here are 19 T cell receptor beta chains from one sample, sequenced in a study of T-cell reconstitution after alpha-beta-depleted transplantation in children (dated by TCRdb to the mid-2010s). The intended sense of this specimen's treatment or condition label: allogeneic hematopoietic cell transplantation with graft depleted of TCRalphabeta T cells and CD19 B cells. Library preparation was by PCR. TCRdb names Illumina HiSeq 2500 as the instrument used. TCR library preparation used molecular barcoding, with unique molecular identifiers applied to normalize quantification of the TCRbeta repertoire. TCRdb passed the public sequencing reads through fastp at Q25 and MiXCR, retaining productive beta sequences. One record per CDR3 amino acid sequence lists the most common genes and DNA. Within this sample are a few hundred thousand distinct CDR3 sequences, with over 20% of them counted one time only. The top ten clones comprise about 35% of the sample.

The sequencing used PBMCs, collected before TCRalphabeta/CD19-depleted stem cell transplant. The receptors originated from a boy under two years old with Wiskott-Aldrich syndrome, due to receive a stem cell transplant.

There are a few counts of this clonotype. This chain connects TRBV5-1 to TRBJ2-3; 12 positions match TRBD2. The V and J ends lost 0 bases and 2 bases, in that order; junction bases with no gene match: 4. Germline V gene data show CDR1 as SGHRS and CDR2 as YFSETQ. The CDR3 has 17 residues. In DNA, the CDR3 is TGCGCCAGCAGCTTGGGTCTAGCGGGAGGGCACACAGATACGCAGTATTTT. Translating gives CASSLGLAGGHTDTQYF.

J is TRBJ2-5 and V is TRBV11-2, with 13 bases that match TRBD2. Per germline, CDR1 SGHAT and CDR2 FQNNGV. J was trimmed by 4 bases and V by 6 bases; bases with no gene match: 8. The CDR3 sequence is 16 residues long. CDR3 DNA sequence: TGTGCCAGCAGGTTGACTAGCGGGAGGCTCGGAGAGACCCAGTACTTC. Its translation is CASRLTSGRLGETQYF.

The rearrangement joins TRBV20-1 to TRBJ2-5; 7 bases line up with TRBD2. Germline V gene lookup returns CDR1 DFQATT and CDR2 SNEGSKA (reference sequence). CDR3 length equals 13 residues. V was pared by 5 bases and J by 2 bases, with 5 bases of the junction left unmatched. For the CDR3, the DNA is TGCAGTGCTCCTAGCGGCAGTCAAGAGACCCAGTACTTC. This gives the protein CSAPSGSQETQYF.

The V call is TRBV5-6, the J call TRBJ2-2; 8 nucleotides align to TRBD1. V dropped 0 bases and J dropped 3; count of bases not matched to a gene: 1. The CDR3 spans 15 residues. The germline gives CDR1 SGHDT, CDR2 YYEEEE. The CDR3 loop is CASSLVDRDTGELFF. The CDR3 DNA sequence: TGTGCCAGCAGCTTGGTGGACAGGGACACCGGGGAGCTGTTTTTT.

There are a few counts of this clonotype. The genes are TRBV20-1 and TRBJ2-1; TRBD2 might be the D (6 bases). Germline V gene sequence: CDR1 DFQATT, CDR2 SNEGSKA (reference sequence). The CDR3 loop spans 13 amino acids. The V end lost 5 bases, the J end lost 6 bases, and 14 bases lay between the germline ends. The CDR3 DNA reads as TGCAGTGCTTCCCGGGACTGGGGCAATGAGCAGTTCTTC. Its protein product is CSASRDWGNEQFF.

The chain couples TRBV24-1 to TRBJ2-5; D possibly corresponds to TRBD1 (5 bases). This CDR3 has 13 amino acids. The germline V gene encodes CDR1 KGHDR and CDR2 SFDVKD. Trimming removed 3 bases at V and 5 bases at J, with 9 bases between. The CDR3 DNA follows: TGTGCCACCAGTGATGCAGGGAAGGAGACCCAGTACTTC. Amino acids: CATSDAGKETQYF.

This clonotype was recorded a few times. The rearrangement joins TRBV15 to TRBJ2-7, with 7 bases aligning to TRBD1. The trim removed 0 bases at V and 3 bases at J, leaving 5 bases unmatched. This CDR3 region has 15 residues. From germline, CDR1 is LNHNV and CDR2 YYDKDF (reference sequence). This CDR3 reads CATSRDPAGGYEQYF. CDR3 in DNA: TGTGCCACCAGCAGAGATCCAGCAGGGGGCTACGAGCAGTACTTC. Together with reference TRBV15 and TRBJ2-7, the CDR3 gives the full variable domain: DAMVIQNPRYQVTQFGKPVTLSCSQTLNHNVMYWYQQKSSQAPKLLFHYYDKDFNNEADTPDNFQSRRPNTSFCFLDIRSPGLGDTAMYLCATSRDPAGGYEQYFGPGTRLTVT.

The CDR3 DNA follows: TGCAGTGCTAGGAGCCAGGGAAACTCTCAGCCCCAGCATTTT. It codes for CSARSQGNSQPQHF. This sequence joins TRBV20-1 and TRBJ1-5, with D possibly TRBD1 on 5 matching bases. CDR3 length: 14 amino acids. The germline gives CDR1 DFQATT, CDR2 SNEGSKA (reference sequence). V shed 3 bases and J shed 6 bases, with 15 bases lying between them.

This clonotype came up a few times. This chain links TRBV5-1 with TRBJ2-1; possibly TRBD2 for D (6 bases). Germline V gene lookup returns CDR1 SGHRS and CDR2 YFSETQ. Trimming took off 2 bases at V and 10 bases at J, with 16 bases between the two ends. The CDR3 has 14 amino acids. CDR3 amino acids: CASSFGAERGEQFF. As DNA, the CDR3 is TGCGCCAGCAGCTTTGGGGCAGAACGGGGGGAGCAGTTCTTC.

This clonotype was counted between two and nine times. This sequence joins TRBV14 and TRBJ1-2; 8 positions agree with TRBD1. V shed 4 bases, J shed 4 bases, and the junction held 2 bases outside the gene matches. Germline values: CDR1 SGHDN, CDR2 FVKESK. This CDR3 spans 13 amino acids. CDR3 residues: CASSRDRSYGYTF. In DNA, the CDR3 is TGTGCCAGCAGCCGGGACAGGAGCTATGGCTACACCTTC.

This chain connects TRBV6-1 to TRBJ2-1, with 8 bases aligning to TRBD1. With V trimmed by 4 bases and J by 8 bases, 7 bases remained unmatched. The CDR3 is made up of 14 amino acids. Germline V CDR1 and CDR2: MNHNS, SASEGT. CDR3: CASSVDRGVDEQFF. The CDR3 region has the DNA TGTGCCAGCAGTGTCGACAGGGGTGTGGATGAGCAGTTCTTC.

This clonotype has more than one count but fewer than ten. V is TRBV5-1 and J is TRBJ2-1; 10 positions match TRBD2. CDR1 SGHRS and CDR2 YFSETQ come from the germline V gene. The J segment lost 6 bases and the V segment lost 0 bases, leaving 6 bases of the junction unmatched. The CDR3 consists of 16 residues. CDR3 in DNA: TGCGCCAGCAGCTTGGCGCTAGCGGGAGTCGGCAATGAGCAGTTCTTC. Amino acids: CASSLALAGVGNEQFF.

This clonotype showed up just a few times. CDR3 sequence reads: CASSQEATGPLNEQFF. DNA for the CDR3: TGTGCCAGCAGCCAAGAAGCCACGGGACCCCTGAATGAGCAGTTCTTC. V gene TRBV4-2 combines with J gene TRBJ2-1; the D gene could be TRBD1 or TRBD2 (5 bases each). This CDR3 spans 16 amino acids. Germline-derived CDR1 and CDR2 are LGHNA and YNFKEQ. V was clipped by 0 bases and J by 7 bases, with 16 bases between them.

The rearrangement links TRBV20-1 to TRBJ2-4; D not certain. This CDR3 has 10 residues. Trimming cost V 5 bases and J 5 bases, with 4 bases left between them. Per germline, CDR1 DFQATT and CDR2 SNEGSKA (reference sequence). CDR3: CSAVENIQYF. The CDR3, as DNA: TGCAGTGCTGTCGAAAACATTCAGTACTTC.

V gene TRBV20-1 combines with J gene TRBJ2-5, with TRBD2 as a possible D gene (5 bases). Trimming removed 0 bases at V and 4 bases at J, with 9 bases between. CDR1 is DFQATT, CDR2 SNEGSKA, per germline (reference sequence). This CDR3 has 13 amino acids. The chain's CDR3 is CSARDRRGETQYF. The DNA for the CDR3 is TGCAGTGCTAGAGACCGTCGGGGAGAGACCCAGTACTTC.

The sample holds a few counts of this clonotype. CDR3 sequence (DNA): TGCGCCAGCGGCACCACAGGGACAGACCAAGAGACCCAGTACTTC. Its protein is CASGTTGTDQETQYF. The V call is TRBV5-1, the J call TRBJ2-5, with 7 nucleotides matching TRBD1. From germline, CDR1 is SGHRS and CDR2 YFSETQ. V lost 7 bases to trimming and J lost 0 bases; unmatched junction nucleotides: 9. This CDR3 comprises 15 residues. Drawing the rest from reference TRBV5-1 and TRBJ2-5, the complete variable domain is KAGVTQTPRYLIKTRGQQVTLSCSPISGHRSVSWYQQTPGQGLQFLFEYFSETQRNKGNFPGRFSGRQFSNSRSEMNVSTLELGDSALYLCASGTTGTDQETQYFGPGTRLLVL.

This clonotype has a handful of counts. V gene TRBV5-1 combines with J gene TRBJ1-6; D possibly corresponds to TRBD1 (6 bases). Germline V gives CDR1 SGHRS, CDR2 YFSETQ. The CDR3 extends over 15 amino acids. V was trimmed by 7 bases and J by 9 bases, leaving 20 bases between them. The DNA for the CDR3 is TGCGCCAGCGGACCCGGCCCAGGGGACGGTTCACCCCTCCACTTT. It specifies CASGPGPGDGSPLHF.

The rearrangement joins TRBV6-5 to TRBJ1-6; TRBD1 matches at 9 bases. V lost 0 bases to trimming and J lost 9 bases; unmatched junction nucleotides: 6. There are 16 residues in the CDR3. Germline V gene data show CDR1 as MNHEY and CDR2 as SVGAGI. As DNA, the CDR3 is TGTGCCAGCAGTTACTCGGGGACAGGGTGGAGTTCACCCCTCCACTTT. Translation gives CASSYSGTGWSSPLHF.

This clonotype was seen more than once but under ten times. The chain uses TRBV5-1 and TRBJ1-1, with a weak D call TRBD1 (5 bases). Germline loops: CDR1 SGHRS, CDR2 YFSETQ. V gave up 4 bases and J gave up 4 bases, with 14 bases separating them. This CDR3 has 14 residues. CDR3 bases: TGCGCCAGCAGCCCCGGGACCGTGGGCACTGAAGCTTTCTTT. It codes for CASSPGTVGTEAFF.